This T cell receptor beta chain was observed in a study of CD8 T cells in Susac syndrome. Germline lookup yields CDR1 SNHLY and CDR2 FYNNEI. This CDR3 comprises 14 residues. Trimming cost V 8 bases and J 0 bases, with 12 bases left between them. The CD8+ and CD4+ T cells were isolated magnetically using a negative isolation approach, whereas the TEMRA cells were enriched by FACS. RNA amounts of about 0.45 to 1 ug underwent reverse transcription with random hexamers. Via MiXCR, TCRdb re-called the immunoSEQ multiplex PCR reads, giving one row per CDR3 protein. The sample yields about 150,000 distinct CDR3 sequences, approximately 95% seen once.

Input material: CD4+ T cells from PBMCs. The chain is built from TRBV2 and TRBJ2-3; D is undetermined. The sequence was obtained from a human donor with multiple sclerosis. CDR3 residues: CASRFEASTDTQYF. CDR3 nucleotides: TGTGCCAGCCGCTTTGAGGCCAGCACAGATACGCAGTATTTT. Full variable domain (outside the CDR3, taken from reference TRBV2 and TRBJ2-3): EPEVTQTPSHQVTQMGQEVILRCVPISNHLYFYWYRQILGQKVEFLVSFYNNEISEKSEIFDDQFSVERPDGSNFTLKIRSTKLEDSAMYFCASRFEASTDTQYFGPGTRLTVL.